A selection of T cell receptor beta chains follows, all from one sample in a study of T cell repertoires in cytomegalovirus infection. TCRdb re-derived calls from the reads in MiXCR, one entry per CDR3 protein. Here the sample spans some 920,000 distinct CDR3 sequences, under 40% being singletons. No antigens are known for them. Sequencing used cultured CD8+ T cells from PBMCs, obtained from culture after CMV antigen stimulation. These receptors all come from a human donor in good health (CMV status not recorded). Some clones in this sample may be carry-over from other donors' samples. Both conserved end residues are part of each CDR3. D genes are given only for firm matches. Only part of the rows carry a size: once, few, many, or a class if the clone is expanded.

clone_size	v_call	d_call	j_call	cdr3_nt	cdr3_aa
many	TRBV11-2	-	TRBJ2-3	TGTGCCAGCAGCGGCCGTGGGGGGGACACTTCCACAGATACGCAGTATTTT	CASSGRGGDTSTDTQYF
many	TRBV12-3/TRBV12-4	TRBD1	TRBJ1-6	TGTGCCAGCAGCTTAATGACAGGGTCCAACTCCTATAATTCACCCCTCCACTTT	CASSLMTGSNSYNSPLHF
few	TRBV4-1	TRBD1	TRBJ1-2	TGCGCCAGCAGCCAAGTCGCGACAGGGAACTATGGCTACACCTTC	CASSQVATGNYGYTF
once	TRBV19	-	TRBJ2-1	TGTGCCAGTACCCACCTGGGGTATAGAGGGAATGAGCAGTTCTTC	CASTHLGYRGNEQFF
-	TRBV27	-	TRBJ2-2	TGTGCCAGCAGTTTATCGGCCTCCGTGGCAGCGAACACCGGGGAGCTGTTTTTT	CASSLSASVAANTGELFF
-	TRBV6-5	TRBD2	TRBJ2-1	TGTGCCAGCAGGTCGTTAGTAAAGCGGGGGGATTACAATGAGCAGTTCTTC	CASRSLVKRGDYNEQFF
-	TRBV6-1	-	TRBJ1-2	TGTGCCAGCAGTGACCCGCAGATGATCTCTTATGGCCACACCTTC	CASSDPQMISYGHTF
-	TRBV20-1	-	TRBJ1-5	TGCAGTGCTAGATCGGACGGTAGCAATCAGCCCCAGCATTTT	CSARSDGSNQPQHF
-	TRBV24-1	-	TRBJ1-2	TGTGCCACCAGTGAGTCGACAGGCTCCTATGGCTACACCTTC	CATSESTGSYGYTF
-	TRBV27	-	TRBJ2-5	TGTGCCAGCAGTTTTTTGACGGACCAAGAGACCCAGTACTTC	CASSFLTDQETQYF
-	TRBV20-1	TRBD2	TRBJ2-1	TGCAGTGCTAGAGATGGTACTAGCGGGGGCAATGAGCAGTTCTTC	CSARDGTSGGNEQFF
-	TRBV27	-	TRBJ1-6	TGTGCCAGCAGTTTATACGGACTACCCCTCCACTTT	CASSLYGLPLHF
-	TRBV20-1	-	TRBJ1-6	TGCAGTGCTAGAGATAAGGGATTATCCTATAATTCACCCCTCCACTTT	CSARDKGLSYNSPLHF
-	TRBV2	TRBD1	TRBJ2-1	TGTGCCAGCAGTGAAGAGGGGGCCCCTTACAATGAGCAGTTCTTC	CASSEEGAPYNEQFF
-	TRBV27	-	TRBJ2-2	TGTGCCAGCAGTTTATCGGCCTATGCCACCGGGGAGCTGTTTTTT	CASSLSAYATGELFF
-	TRBV10-3	-	TRBJ1-1	TGTGCCATCAGCGCCTCCACGGATCGGACTGAAGCTTTCTTT	CAISASTDRTEAFF
-	TRBV6-8	TRBD1	TRBJ1-2	TGTGCCAGCAGTACAGGGGTGGTAGGCTACACCTTC	CASSTGVVGYTF
-	TRBV12-3/TRBV12-4	-	TRBJ2-4	TGTGCCAGCAGTTTGGACAGACGGATAAACATTCAGTACTTC	CASSLDRRINIQYF
-	TRBV25-1	TRBD1	TRBJ1-1	TGTGCCAGCAGTGAATATTGGCAGGGGGCTTCAGGAGCTTTCTTT	CASSEYWQGASGAFF
few	TRBV2	-	TRBJ1-4	TGTGCCAGCGATAACCTGGGAGACGATGAAAAACTGTTTTTT	CASDNLGDDEKLFF
-	TRBV20-1	-	TRBJ2-3	TGCAGTGCGACAAACAGGGAAGTAGCAGATACGCAGTATTTT	CSATNREVADTQYF
-	TRBV6-6	TRBD1	TRBJ2-5	TGTGCCAGCAGTTACTATCGTTCATGGACAGGCTCAGAGACCCAGTACTTC	CASSYYRSWTGSETQYF
-	TRBV15	TRBD1	TRBJ1-2	TGTGCCACCAGCAGACGGACAGGGGGGGGTGGCTACACCTTC	CATSRRTGGGGYTF
few	TRBV5-4	-	TRBJ2-3	TGTGCCAGCAGCTTGGCCATAGATACGCAGTATTTT	CASSLAIDTQYF
-	TRBV7-4	-	TRBJ2-2	TGTGCCAGCACCGCCAGGACCGAGGAGCTGTTTTTT	CASTARTEELFF
few	TRBV6-2/TRBV6-3	-	TRBJ1-6	TGTGCCAGCAGTTATTCTAGAGTCAGTGGTGCTAATTCACCCCTCCACTTT	CASSYSRVSGANSPLHF
few	TRBV4-1	-	TRBJ2-5	TGCGCCAGCAGCCAAAAGCCCGGAACAGTCCTGCAAGAGACCCAGTACTTC	CASSQKPGTVLQETQYF